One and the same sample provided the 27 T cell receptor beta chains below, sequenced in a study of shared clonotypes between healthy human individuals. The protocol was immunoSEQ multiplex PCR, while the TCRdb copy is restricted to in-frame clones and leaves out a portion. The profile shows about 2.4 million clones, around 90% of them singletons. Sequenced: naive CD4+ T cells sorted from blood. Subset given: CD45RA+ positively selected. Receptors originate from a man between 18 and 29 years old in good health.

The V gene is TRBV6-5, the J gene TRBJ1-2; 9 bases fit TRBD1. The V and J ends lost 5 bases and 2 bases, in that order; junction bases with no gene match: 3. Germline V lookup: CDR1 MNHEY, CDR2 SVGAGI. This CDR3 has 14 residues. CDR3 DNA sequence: TGTGCCAGCAGTCTCGACAGGGGGAACTATGGCTACACCTTC. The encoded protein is CASSLDRGNYGYTF.

The CDR3 spells CASSLDTGVGNTIYF. As DNA, the CDR3 is TGTGCCAGCAGCTTGGATACAGGGGTAGGAAACACCATATATTTT. The rearrangement links TRBV5-6 to TRBJ1-3; 7 nucleotides match TRBD1. CDR1 is SGHDT and CDR2 is YYEEEE in the germline V gene. The CDR3 has 15 residues. Trimming cost V 0 bases and J 4 bases; bases outside gene matches: 4.

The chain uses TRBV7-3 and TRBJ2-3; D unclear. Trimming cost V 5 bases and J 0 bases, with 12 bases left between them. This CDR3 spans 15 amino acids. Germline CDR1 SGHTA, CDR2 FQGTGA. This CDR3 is CASSPGRRSTDTQYF. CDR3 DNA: TGTGCCAGCAGCCCCGGACGGCGGAGCACAGATACGCAGTATTTT. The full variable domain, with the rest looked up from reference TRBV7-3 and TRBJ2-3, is GAGVSQTPSNKVTEKGKYVELRCDPISGHTALYWYRQSLGQGPEFLIYFQGTGAADDSGLPNDRFFAVRPEGSVSTLKIQRTERGDSAVYLCASSPGRRSTDTQYFGPGTRLTVL.

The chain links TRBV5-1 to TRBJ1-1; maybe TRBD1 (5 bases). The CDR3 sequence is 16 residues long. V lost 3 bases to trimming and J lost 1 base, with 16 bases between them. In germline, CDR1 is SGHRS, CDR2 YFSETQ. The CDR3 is CASSSDTLGTNTEAFF. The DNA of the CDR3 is TGCGCCAGCAGCTCGGACACGTTAGGTACGAACACTGAAGCTTTCTTT.

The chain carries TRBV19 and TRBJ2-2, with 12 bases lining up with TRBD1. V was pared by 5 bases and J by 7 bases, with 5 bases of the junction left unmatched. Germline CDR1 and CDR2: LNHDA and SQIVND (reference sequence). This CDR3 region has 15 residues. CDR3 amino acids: CASSPGTGGRGELFF. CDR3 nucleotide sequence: TGTGCCAGTAGTCCAGGGACAGGGGGCCGCGGGGAGCTGTTTTTT.

The CDR3 sequence is CASGLGASRSEQYF. The CDR3, as DNA: TGTGCCAGCGGGTTGGGCGCCAGCCGGTCCGAGCAGTACTTC. The chain uses TRBV6-5 and TRBJ2-7, with no clear D. Germline V gives CDR1 MNHEY, CDR2 SVGAGI. This CDR3 is 14 amino acids long. Trimming removed 8 bases from V and 6 bases from J, with 20 bases in between.

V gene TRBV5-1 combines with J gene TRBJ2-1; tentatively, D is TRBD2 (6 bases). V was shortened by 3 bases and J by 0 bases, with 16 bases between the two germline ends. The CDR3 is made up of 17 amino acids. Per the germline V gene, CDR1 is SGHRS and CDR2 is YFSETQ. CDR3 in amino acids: CASSWKSGSLSYNEQFF. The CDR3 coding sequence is TGCGCCAGCAGCTGGAAGAGCGGGTCACTCTCCTACAATGAGCAGTTCTTC.

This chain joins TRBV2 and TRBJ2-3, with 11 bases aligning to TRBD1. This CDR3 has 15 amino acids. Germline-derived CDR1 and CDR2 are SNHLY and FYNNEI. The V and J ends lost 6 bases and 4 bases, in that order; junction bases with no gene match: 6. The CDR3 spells CASSLGDRGADTQYF. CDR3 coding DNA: TGTGCCAGCAGCTTGGGGGACAGGGGGGCAGATACGCAGTATTTT. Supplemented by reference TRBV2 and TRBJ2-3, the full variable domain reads EPEVTQTPSHQVTQMGQEVILRCVPISNHLYFYWYRQILGQKVEFLVSFYNNEISEKSEIFDDQFSVERPDGSNFTLKIRSTKLEDSAMYFCASSLGDRGADTQYFGPGTRLTVL.

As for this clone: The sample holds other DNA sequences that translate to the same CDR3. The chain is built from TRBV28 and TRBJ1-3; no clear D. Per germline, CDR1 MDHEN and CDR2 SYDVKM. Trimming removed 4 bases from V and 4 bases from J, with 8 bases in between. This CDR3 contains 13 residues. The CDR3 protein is CASSSRPGNTIYF. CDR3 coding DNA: TGTGCCAGCAGTTCTCGGCCGGGAAACACCATATATTTT.

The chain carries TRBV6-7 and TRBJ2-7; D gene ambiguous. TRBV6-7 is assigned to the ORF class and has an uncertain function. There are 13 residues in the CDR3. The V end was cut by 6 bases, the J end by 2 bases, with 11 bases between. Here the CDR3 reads CASRGPRTYEQYF. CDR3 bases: TGTGCCAGCAGAGGGCCTAGAACCTACGAGCAGTACTTC.

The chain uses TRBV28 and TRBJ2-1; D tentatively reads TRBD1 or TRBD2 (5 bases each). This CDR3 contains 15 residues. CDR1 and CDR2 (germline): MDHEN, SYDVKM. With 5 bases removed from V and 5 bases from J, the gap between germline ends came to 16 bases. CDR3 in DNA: TGTGCCAGCAGTCCCGGGGACCGACTGAACAATGAGCAGTTCTTC. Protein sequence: CASSPGDRLNNEQFF.

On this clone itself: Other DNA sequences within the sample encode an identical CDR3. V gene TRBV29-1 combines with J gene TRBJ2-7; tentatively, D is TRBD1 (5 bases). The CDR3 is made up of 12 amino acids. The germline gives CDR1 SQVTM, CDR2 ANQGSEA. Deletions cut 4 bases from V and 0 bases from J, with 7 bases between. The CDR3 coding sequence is TGCAGCGTTGCCAGGGACTCCTACGAGCAGTACTTC. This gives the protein CSVARDSYEQYF.

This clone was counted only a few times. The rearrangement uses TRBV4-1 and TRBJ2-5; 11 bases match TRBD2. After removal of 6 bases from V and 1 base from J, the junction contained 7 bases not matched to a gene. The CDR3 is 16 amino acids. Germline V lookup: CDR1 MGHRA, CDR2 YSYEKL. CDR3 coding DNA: TGCGCCAGCAGTCAACCCGGGACTAGCGGCCAAGAGACCCAGTACTTC. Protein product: CASSQPGTSGQETQYF.

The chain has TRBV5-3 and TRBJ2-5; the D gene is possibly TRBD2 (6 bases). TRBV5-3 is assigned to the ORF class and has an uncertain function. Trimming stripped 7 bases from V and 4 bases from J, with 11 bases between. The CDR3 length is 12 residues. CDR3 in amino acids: CARSKGGETQYF. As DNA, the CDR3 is TGTGCCAGATCAAAGGGAGGAGAGACCCAGTACTTC.

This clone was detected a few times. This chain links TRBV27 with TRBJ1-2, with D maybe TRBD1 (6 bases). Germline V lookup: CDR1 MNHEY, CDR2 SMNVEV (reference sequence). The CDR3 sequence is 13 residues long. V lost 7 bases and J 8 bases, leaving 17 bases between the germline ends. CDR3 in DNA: TGTGCCAGCACCTCGGTCGAAGGGGGAGGCTACACCTTC. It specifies CASTSVEGGGYTF.

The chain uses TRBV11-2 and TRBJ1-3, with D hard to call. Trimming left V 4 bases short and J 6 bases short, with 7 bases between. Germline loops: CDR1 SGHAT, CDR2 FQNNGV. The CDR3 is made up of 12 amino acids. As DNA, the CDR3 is TGTGCCAGCAGCTCGCAATTAAACACCATATATTTT. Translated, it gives CASSSQLNTIYF.

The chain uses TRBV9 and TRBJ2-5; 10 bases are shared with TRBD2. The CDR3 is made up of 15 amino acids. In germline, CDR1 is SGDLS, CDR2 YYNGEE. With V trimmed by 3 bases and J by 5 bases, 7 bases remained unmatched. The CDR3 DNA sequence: TGTGCCAGCAGCGCGAGCGGGGGGGCCCGGGAGACCCAGTACTTC. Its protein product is CASSASGGARETQYF.

The CDR3 loop reads CASSLGLAGDTQYF. The DNA for the CDR3 is TGCGCCAGCAGCTTAGGACTAGCGGGAGATACGCAGTATTTT. V is TRBV4-1 and J is TRBJ2-3; 11 bases match TRBD2. Germline-derived CDR1 and CDR2 are MGHRA and YSYEKL. This CDR3 has 14 amino acids. Unmatched junction bases numbered 3, after V lost 5 bases and J lost 5 bases.

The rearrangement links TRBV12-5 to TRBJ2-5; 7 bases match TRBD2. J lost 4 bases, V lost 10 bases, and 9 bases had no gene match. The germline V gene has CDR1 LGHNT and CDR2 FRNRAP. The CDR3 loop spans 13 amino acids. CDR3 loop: CATLAAGVETQYF. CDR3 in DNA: TGTGCTACCCTAGCGGCGGGAGTAGAGACCCAGTACTTC.

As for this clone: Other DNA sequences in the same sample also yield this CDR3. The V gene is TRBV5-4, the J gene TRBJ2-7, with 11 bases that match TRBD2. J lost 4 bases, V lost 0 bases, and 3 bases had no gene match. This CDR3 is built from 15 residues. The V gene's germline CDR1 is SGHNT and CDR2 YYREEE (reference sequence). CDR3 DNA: TGTGCCAGCAGCTTGGGCGGACTAGCGGGTTACGAGCAGTACTTC. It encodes CASSLGGLAGYEQYF. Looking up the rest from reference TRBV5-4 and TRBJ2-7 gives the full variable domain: ETGVTQSPTHLIKTRGQQVTLRCSSQSGHNTVSWYQQALGQGPQFIFQYYREEENGRGNFPPRFSGLQFPNYSSELNVNALELDDSALYLCASSLGGLAGYEQYFGPGTRLTVT.

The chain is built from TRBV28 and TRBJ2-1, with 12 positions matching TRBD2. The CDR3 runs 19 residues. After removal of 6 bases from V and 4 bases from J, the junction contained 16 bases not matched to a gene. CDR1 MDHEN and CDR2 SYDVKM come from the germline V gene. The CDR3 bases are TGTGCCAGCAGGTTTGCACTGACTAGCGGGGGATTACTTTACAATGAGCAGTTCTTC. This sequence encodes CASRFALTSGGLLYNEQFF.

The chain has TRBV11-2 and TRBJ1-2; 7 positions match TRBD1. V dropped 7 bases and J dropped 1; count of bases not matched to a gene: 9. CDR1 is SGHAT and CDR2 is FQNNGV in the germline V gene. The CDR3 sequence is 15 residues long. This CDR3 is CASKKTTGRNYGYTF. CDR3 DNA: TGTGCCAGCAAGAAAACGACAGGGCGTAACTATGGCTACACCTTC.

The CDR3 DNA reads TGTGCCATCAGTTCGGGGGTACGGGAAGCTAACTATGGCTACACCTTC. Amino acids: CAISSGVREANYGYTF. V and J are TRBV10-3 and TRBJ1-2, with D maybe TRBD1 (5 bases). Germline V gives CDR1 ENHRY, CDR2 SYGVKD. Trimming took off 5 bases at V and 0 bases at J, with 16 bases between the two ends. This CDR3 is built from 16 residues.

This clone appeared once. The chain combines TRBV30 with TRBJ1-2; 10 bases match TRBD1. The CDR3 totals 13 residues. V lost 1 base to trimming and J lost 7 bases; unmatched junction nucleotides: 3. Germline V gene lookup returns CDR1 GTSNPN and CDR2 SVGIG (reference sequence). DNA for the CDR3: TGTGCCTGGAGTGGACAGGGGGCGCTTGGCTACACCTTC. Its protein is CAWSGQGALGYTF.

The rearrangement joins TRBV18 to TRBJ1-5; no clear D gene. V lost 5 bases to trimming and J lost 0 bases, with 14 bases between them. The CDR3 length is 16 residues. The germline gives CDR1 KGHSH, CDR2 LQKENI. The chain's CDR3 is CASSTSTVNSNQPQHF. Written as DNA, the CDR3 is TGTGCCAGCTCAACCTCTACAGTAAATAGCAATCAGCCCCAGCATTTT. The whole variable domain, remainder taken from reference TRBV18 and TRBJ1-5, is NAGVMQNPRHLVRRRGQEARLRCSPMKGHSHVYWYRQLPEEGLKFMVYLQKENIIDESGMPKERFSAEFPKEGPSILRIQQVVRGDSAAYFCASSTSTVNSNQPQHFGDGTRLSIL.

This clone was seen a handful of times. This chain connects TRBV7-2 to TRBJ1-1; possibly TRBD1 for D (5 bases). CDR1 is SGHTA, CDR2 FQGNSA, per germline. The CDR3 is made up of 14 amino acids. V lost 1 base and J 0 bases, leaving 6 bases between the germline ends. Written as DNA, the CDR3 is TGTGCCAGCAGCTTAGTGGGGCTGAACACTGAAGCTTTCTTT. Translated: CASSLVGLNTEAFF.

The CDR3 sequence is CASSLAVGQGPSYEQYF. The CDR3 DNA is TGTGCCAGCAGCTTAGCGGTTGGACAGGGACCCTCCTACGAGCAGTACTTC. The rearrangement links TRBV7-9 to TRBJ2-7, with 8 nucleotides matching TRBD1. Unmatched junction bases numbered 7, after V lost 0 bases and J lost 0 bases. CDR3 length: 17 residues. The germline CDR1 and CDR2 sequences are SEHNR and FQNEAQ (reference sequence).